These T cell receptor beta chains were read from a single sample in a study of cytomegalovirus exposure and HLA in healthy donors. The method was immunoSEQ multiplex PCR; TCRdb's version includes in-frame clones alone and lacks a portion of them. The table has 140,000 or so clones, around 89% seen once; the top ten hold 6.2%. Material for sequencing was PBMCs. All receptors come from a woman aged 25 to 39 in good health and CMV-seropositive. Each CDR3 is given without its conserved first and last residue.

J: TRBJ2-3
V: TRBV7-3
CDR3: ASSPGTGGKDTQY

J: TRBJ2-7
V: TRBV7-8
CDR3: ASSLVNGGIGEQY

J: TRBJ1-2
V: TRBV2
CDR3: AIPRVDRETYGYT

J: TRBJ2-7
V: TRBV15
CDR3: ATSRETGRAYEQY

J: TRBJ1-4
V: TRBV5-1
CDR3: ASSFSGEKLF

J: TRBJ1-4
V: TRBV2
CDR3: ASSPGATNEKLF

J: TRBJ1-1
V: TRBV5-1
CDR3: ASRGAQGYTEAF

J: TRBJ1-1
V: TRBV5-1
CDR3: ASSLHRSDTEAF

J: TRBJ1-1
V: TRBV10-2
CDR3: ASSPPDRGSTEAF

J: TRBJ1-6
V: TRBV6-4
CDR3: ATAQPRWQHNSPLH

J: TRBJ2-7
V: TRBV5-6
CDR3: ASSPTELPYEQY

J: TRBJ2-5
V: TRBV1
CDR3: TSSQENASGSRETQY

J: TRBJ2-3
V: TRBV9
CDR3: ASSVAVSISDTQY

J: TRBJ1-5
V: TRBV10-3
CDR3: AISEFTGVTNQPQH

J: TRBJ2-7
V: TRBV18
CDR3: ASSVTGGSSEQY

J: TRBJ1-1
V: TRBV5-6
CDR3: ASSSVGGGGREAF

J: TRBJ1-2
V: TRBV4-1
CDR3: ASSQHVREGYGYT

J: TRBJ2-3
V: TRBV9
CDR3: ASSAPLSEIYTDTQY

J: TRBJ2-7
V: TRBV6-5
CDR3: ATSLDRGINEQY

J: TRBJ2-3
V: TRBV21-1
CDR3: ASTTAKEVAGDTDTQY

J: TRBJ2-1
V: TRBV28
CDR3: ASSLQGLAGVDEQF

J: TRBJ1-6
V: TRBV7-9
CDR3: ASSLMGQGNSPLH

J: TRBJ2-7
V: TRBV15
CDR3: ATSRTGQISLYEQY

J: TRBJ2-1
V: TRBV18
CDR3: ASSPPSGGTYNEQF

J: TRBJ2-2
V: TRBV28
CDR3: ASSLGLAGVGELF

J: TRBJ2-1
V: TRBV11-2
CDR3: ASTLGASGDYNEQF

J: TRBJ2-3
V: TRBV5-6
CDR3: ASSSTGTGGSDTQY

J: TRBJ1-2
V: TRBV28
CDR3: ASSRVGQGPYGYT

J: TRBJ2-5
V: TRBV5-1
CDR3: ASTWGLAGSQETQY

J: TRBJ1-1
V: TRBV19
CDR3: ASSIGAGWMNTEAF

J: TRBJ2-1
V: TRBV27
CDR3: ASSYVGLAGGNEQF

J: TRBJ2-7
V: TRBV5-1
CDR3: ASSLAVAGLYEQY

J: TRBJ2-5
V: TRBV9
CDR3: ASTVDRGGETQY

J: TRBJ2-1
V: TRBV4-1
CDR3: ASSDSRDRVGNEQF

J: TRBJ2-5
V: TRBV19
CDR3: ASSIGAGPSETQY

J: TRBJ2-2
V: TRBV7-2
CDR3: ASSTLAGNTGELF

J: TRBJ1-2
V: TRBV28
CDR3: ASREGQGGYGYT

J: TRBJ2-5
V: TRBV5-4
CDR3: ASSLRTSSETQY

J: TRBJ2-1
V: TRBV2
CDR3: ASSDSYSGTQGNEQF

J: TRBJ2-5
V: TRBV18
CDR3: ASARRAGPQETQY

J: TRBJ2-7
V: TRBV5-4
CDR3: ASSFGTGLYEQY

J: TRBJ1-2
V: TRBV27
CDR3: ASGPVYVTGDGYT

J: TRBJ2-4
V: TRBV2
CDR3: ASSPEGSPGIQY

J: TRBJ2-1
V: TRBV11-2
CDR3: ASSGLAGFNEQF

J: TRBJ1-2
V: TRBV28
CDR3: ASSLSGRGPSGYT

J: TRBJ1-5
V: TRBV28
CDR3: ASSHRLEGTGPQH

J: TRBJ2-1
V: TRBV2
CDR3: ASSISGKSYNEQF

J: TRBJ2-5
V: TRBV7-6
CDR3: ASSLVGGQETQY

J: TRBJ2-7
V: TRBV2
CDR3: ASRVSGINSYEQY

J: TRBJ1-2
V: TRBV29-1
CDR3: SGRQGNYGYT

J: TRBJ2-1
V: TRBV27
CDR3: ASSPGTSGYNEQF

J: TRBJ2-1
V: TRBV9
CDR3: ASSVAGGPSVDEQF

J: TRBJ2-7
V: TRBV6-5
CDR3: ASSYSLEQY